This T cell receptor beta chain was retrieved from a study of T cell responses to AZD1222 COVID-19 vaccine. Study-wide results and limits: Vaccine-associated CD4 TCRs ranged over spike, dominating at 160-218 and 743-854. Sampled repertoires all dated from after the peak T cell response. White British ancestry dominated among donors, who included more females, and clonal diversity was possibly underestimated.

A remark on this clone: Its antigen remains unknown.

The data were produced by immunoSEQ multiplex PCR, yet TCRdb's version contains in-frame clones alone and is incomplete. The sample has fewer than 150,000 clones; 70% to 90% are singletons. Germline V gene lookup returns CDR1 WNHNN and CDR2 SYGVQD (reference sequence). Trimming left V 0 bases short and J 7 bases short, with 9 bases between. The CDR3 runs to 13 residues. This rearrangement joins TRBV10-1 to TRBJ1-1; tentative D call: TRBD1 (6 bases). This TCR derives from an adult in good health. The starting material was peripheral blood, obtained on day 0 of AZD1222 vaccination. CDR3 coding DNA: TGCGCCAGCAGTGAGTCGGGGGCGGTTGAAGCTTTCTTT. It specifies CASSESGAVEAFF.